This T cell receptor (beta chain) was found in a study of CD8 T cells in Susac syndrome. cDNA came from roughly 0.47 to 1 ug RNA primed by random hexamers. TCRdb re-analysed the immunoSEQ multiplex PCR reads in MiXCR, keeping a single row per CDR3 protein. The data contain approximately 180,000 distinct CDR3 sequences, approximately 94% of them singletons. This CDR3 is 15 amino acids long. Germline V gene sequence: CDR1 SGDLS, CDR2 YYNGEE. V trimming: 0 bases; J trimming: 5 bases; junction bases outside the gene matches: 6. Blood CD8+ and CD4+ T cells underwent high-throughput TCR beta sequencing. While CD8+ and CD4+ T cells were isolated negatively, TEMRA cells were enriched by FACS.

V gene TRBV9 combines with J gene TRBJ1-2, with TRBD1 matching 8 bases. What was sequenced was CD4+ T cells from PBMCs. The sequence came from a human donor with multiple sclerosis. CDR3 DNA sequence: TGTGCCAGCAGCGTAGGTCGGACAGGGTCTTATGGCTACACCTTC. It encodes CASSVGRTGSYGYTF. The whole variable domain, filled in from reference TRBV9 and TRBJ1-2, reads DSGVTQTPKHLITATGQRVTLRCSPRSGDLSVYWYQQSLDQGLQFLIQYYNGEERAKGNILERFSAQQFPDLHSELNLSSLELGDSALYFCASSVGRTGSYGYTFGSGTRLTVV.